This record concerns one TCR beta chain sequence. Antigen unknown. This CDR3 spans 15 amino acids. V was pared by 2 bases and J by 6 bases, with 8 bases of the junction left unmatched. Germline CDR1 MGHRA, CDR2 YSYEKL. The sample originates from a study of cytomegalovirus exposure and HLA in healthy donors. Study in general: An analysis done earlier identified almost 120 million unique TCR beta sequences from roughly 190 million T cells. Study-level points and caveats: What a later analysis reportedly showed was that an Asian-associated ancestry cluster had fewer N-insertions than the roughly 700-donor mean. Across donors, most TCRs were seen rarely, yet some public ones were widespread.

With 60 Vbeta and 13 Jbeta primers, the PCR was carried out. Clones were read by immunoSEQ multiplex PCR, and TCRdb kept only the in-frame ones, dropping some. Of roughly 140,000 clones listed, 55% to 70% are singletons. The source is a woman younger than 45 in good health and CMV-seropositive. The specimen sequenced was PBMCs. The chain recombines TRBV4-1 with TRBJ2-7; TRBD2 matches 9 bases. CDR3 bases: TGCGCCAGCAGCCAACAGGCCGGGACTAGCTCCGAGCAGTACTTC. Protein: CASSQQAGTSSEQYF.